The rows below give T cell receptor beta chains drawn from one sample of a study of CD8 T cells in Susac syndrome. MiXCR, applied by TCRdb to the immunoSEQ multiplex PCR reads, yields one record per CDR3 protein. Of some 100,000 distinct CDR3 sequences in the sample, more than 85% were seen once. The sample taken for sequencing was CD4+ T cells from PBMCs. The receptor source for this set is a human donor with multiple sclerosis. The CDR3 runs from the conserved cysteine through the conserved F or W. The D gene is left open where the match is weak. A row's size may be missing; if present it is once, few, many or a size class.

clone_size	d_call	v_call	j_call	cdr3_nt	cdr3_aa
.	TRBD1	TRBV5-1	TRBJ2-6	TGCGCCAGCAGCTTGTCAGGGGGTAGTTCTGGGGCCAACGTCCTGACTTTC	CASSLSGGSSGANVLTF
.	.	TRBV5-4	TRBJ2-1	TGTGCCAGCACCGTCCCAGGCTACAATGAGCAGTTCTTC	CASTVPGYNEQFF
.	.	TRBV2	TRBJ2-7	TGTGCCAGCACCCTAACGCCGGGACATAAGTTGGTGCAGTACTTC	CASTLTPGHKLVQYF
.	TRBD2	TRBV3-1	TRBJ2-5	TGTGCCAGCAGCCGAGGACTAGCGGGGGGGGAAGAGACCCAGTACTTC	CASSRGLAGGEETQYF
.	.	TRBV30	TRBJ2-2	TGTGCCTGGAGTGGGGGGAGGAACACCGGGGAGCTGTTTTTT	CAWSGGRNTGELFF
.	.	TRBV3-1	TRBJ2-2	TGTGCCAGCAGCCCGAGCACCGGGGAGCTGTTTTTT	CASSPSTGELFF
.	.	TRBV2	TRBJ2-2	TGTGCCAGCAGTGAACTAAGCACCGGGGAGCTGTTTTTT	CASSELSTGELFF
.	.	TRBV20-1	TRBJ1-2	TGCAGTGTTAGAGGAGCAGGGAGCCGCTATGGCTACACCTTC	CSVRGAGSRYGYTF
.	.	TRBV5-4	TRBJ1-3	TGTGCCAGCAGCCGAGGCGGCCTAAACTCTGGAAACACCATATATTTT	CASSRGGLNSGNTIYF
.	.	TRBV7-2	TRBJ2-1	TGTGCCAGCAGCCTTCGACAGGGGAGGGTCAATGAGCAGTTCTTC	CASSLRQGRVNEQFF
once	.	TRBV20-1	TRBJ2-3	TGCAGTGCTCCTCCACTGAACCAAGATACGCAGTATTTT	CSAPPLNQDTQYF
few	.	TRBV10-3	TRBJ1-1	TGTGCCATCAGTGAGTCCGGGACAGAAGCTTTCTTT	CAISESGTEAFF
.	.	TRBV19	TRBJ1-5	TGTGCCAGTACCTCTCTGCTGCGCGGCAATCAGCCCCAGCATTTT	CASTSLLRGNQPQHF
.	.	TRBV19	TRBJ1-5	TGTGCCAGTAGTATTAACCGACTGCGCTTAAATCAGCCCCAGCATTTT	CASSINRLRLNQPQHF
.	.	TRBV29-1	TRBJ1-1	TGCAGCGGCGGACGGAGGAACACTGAAGCTTTCTTT	CSGGRRNTEAFF
.	.	TRBV12-3/TRBV12-4	TRBJ2-1	TGTGCCAGCAGTTTAGGTTCCGGGGCGGTTGAGCAGTTCTTC	CASSLGSGAVEQFF
.	.	TRBV29-1	TRBJ2-6	TGCAGCGCCCTATCTGGGGCCAACGTCCTGACTTTC	CSALSGANVLTF
.	.	TRBV30	TRBJ1-2	TGTGCCTGGAGTGTCGAACCCAGCTATGGCTACACCTTC	CAWSVEPSYGYTF
.	.	TRBV5-6	TRBJ2-7	TGTGCCAGCAGGTTGATGGGGAGCGAGCAGTACTTC	CASRLMGSEQYF
.	.	TRBV7-8	TRBJ2-4	TGTGCCAGCAGCTTAGAAGGTGGGGATCAAAACATTCAGTACTTC	CASSLEGGDQNIQYF
.	TRBD2	TRBV29-1	TRBJ2-7	TGCAGCGTTGTGGGGGGGACCTCTTACGAGCAGTACTTC	CSVVGGTSYEQYF
.	.	TRBV29-1	TRBJ1-1	TGCAGCGTTGTGGGGGGAGGGCTTGCTTTCTTT	CSVVGGGLAFF
.	.	TRBV4-1	TRBJ2-1	TGCGCCAGCAGCCAAGAGCCGTCGGGGACCCTTTACAATGAGCAGTTCTTC	CASSQEPSGTLYNEQFF
.	TRBD1	TRBV7-2	TRBJ1-1	TGTGCCAGCAGCGTGGACAGGGGGGACACTGAAGCTTTCTTT	CASSVDRGDTEAFF
.	.	TRBV12-3/TRBV12-4	TRBJ1-2	TGTGCCAGCACACTCAGGAGCGGTCACTATGGCTACACCTTC	CASTLRSGHYGYTF
once	.	TRBV30	TRBJ1-5	TGTGCCTGGAGGGGGACAAATAGCAATCAGCCCCAGCATTTT	CAWRGTNSNQPQHF
.	.	TRBV6-2/TRBV6-3	TRBJ1-6	TGTGCCAGCACTCGCTTCGTGGGATATTCACCCCTCCACTTT	CASTRFVGYSPLHF
once	.	TRBV7-2	TRBJ2-1	TGTGCCAGCAGCTCAACCTACAGGGAACCCTATGATGAGCAGTTCTTC	CASSSTYREPYDEQFF
.	.	TRBV28	TRBJ1-2	TGTGCCAGCAGTTCCCCCGGAACAGGGAGTATAGGTGGCTACACCTTC	CASSSPGTGSIGGYTF
.	TRBD1	TRBV28	TRBJ2-3	TGTGCCAGCGGACAGGGCACTAGCACAGATACGCAGTATTTT	CASGQGTSTDTQYF
.	.	TRBV5-8	TRBJ2-5	TGTGCCAGCAGCCCGATTGGGGGCCAAGAGACCCAGTACTTC	CASSPIGGQETQYF
.	TRBD1	TRBV4-3	TRBJ2-2	TGCGCCAGCAGCCCTAGTTGGACAGGCGCCGGGGAGCTGTTTTTT	CASSPSWTGAGELFF
.	.	TRBV14	TRBJ1-5	TGTGCCAGCAGCCAAGCTGCCGGAGCAGGATCCCAGCATTTT	CASSQAAGAGSQHF
.	.	TRBV18	TRBJ2-7	TGTGCCAGCTCACCCCGGGAAGGGGGTGGAAACGAGCAGTACTTC	CASSPREGGGNEQYF
.	.	TRBV11-2	TRBJ2-6	TGTGCCAGCAGGCAGCCGGGCGTCCTGACTTTC	CASRQPGVLTF
.	TRBD2	TRBV5-1	TRBJ2-3	TGCGCCAGCAGCTTGGGGGGACTAGGAGTCTCAGATACGCAGTATTTT	CASSLGGLGVSDTQYF
.	.	TRBV28	TRBJ2-5	TGTGCCAGCAGTTTCTGTCAGGGGTTTTTGGTTTGGGAGACCCAGTACTTC	CASSFCQGFLVWETQYF
.	.	TRBV20-1	TRBJ1-5	TGCAGTGCTAGGACGGGGGGGAGCAATCAGCCCCAGCATTTT	CSARTGGSNQPQHF
.	.	TRBV20-1	TRBJ1-6	TGCAGTGCTAGACCCTTGGGAGATAATTCACCCCTCCACTTT	CSARPLGDNSPLHF
.	TRBD1	TRBV6-5	TRBJ2-7	TGTGCCAGCAGTTCAGGGACAGGAAACTCCTACGAGCAGTACTTC	CASSSGTGNSYEQYF
.	.	TRBV9	TRBJ1-6	TGTGCCAGCAGCGTAGCTGAGGGCCGCAATTCACCCCTCCACTTT	CASSVAEGRNSPLHF
.	.	TRBV10-3	TRBJ1-2	TGTGCCATCAACGCCGCTAACTATGGCTACACCTTC	CAINAANYGYTF
.	.	TRBV18	TRBJ1-2	TGTGCCAGCTCTTCCGGGTCCGGGGCCCATGGCTACACCTTC	CASSSGSGAHGYTF